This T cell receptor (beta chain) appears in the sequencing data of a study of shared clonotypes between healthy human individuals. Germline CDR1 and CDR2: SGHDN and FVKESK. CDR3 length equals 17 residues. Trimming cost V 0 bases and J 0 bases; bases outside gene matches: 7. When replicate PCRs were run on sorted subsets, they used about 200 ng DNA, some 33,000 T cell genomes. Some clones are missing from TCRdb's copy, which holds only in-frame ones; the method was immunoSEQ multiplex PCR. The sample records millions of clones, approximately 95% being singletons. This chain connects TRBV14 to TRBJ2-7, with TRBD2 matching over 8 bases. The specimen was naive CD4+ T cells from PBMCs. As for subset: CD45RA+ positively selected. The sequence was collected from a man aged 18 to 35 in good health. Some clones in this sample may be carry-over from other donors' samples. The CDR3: CASSQDISGASSYEQYF. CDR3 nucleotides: TGTGCCAGCAGCCAAGACATTAGCGGGGCTAGCTCCTACGAGCAGTACTTC.